Included here is one T cell receptor beta chain sequence, with context. CD45RO-negative CD8 cells positively selected for CCR7 made up the naive population, which excluded terminally differentiated effector memory CD45RA+ cells. These data originate in a study of shared clonotypes between healthy human individuals. Repertoires were generated with immunoSEQ multiplex PCR, while TCRdb's copy carries only in-frame clones and drops some. The sample has around 600,000 clones, 95% seen once; the top ten hold approximately 0.11%. This sequence originates from a woman in her 30s in good health. Sample: naive CD8+ T cells sorted from blood.

In DNA, the CDR3 is TGTGCCAGCAGTCCTAATGCCGGATACAAAGCTGGGGCCAACGTCCTGACTTTC. The encoded protein is CASSPNAGYKAGANVLTF. The chain couples TRBV27 to TRBJ2-6, with no clear D. The CDR3 totals 18 residues. In germline, CDR1 is MNHEY, CDR2 SMNVEV (reference sequence). V dropped 5 bases and J dropped 2 bases, with 19 bases sitting between them.